Detailed here is one TCR beta chain. Treatment in this sample: roughly 19 received Ad26.COV2.S at low or high dose, single or two shots; 5 received placebo; per-sample allocation not given. The study sampled participants on day 63 after the first vaccine or placebo injection. The data originate from a study of Ad26.COV2.S vaccination and SARS-CoV-2 variants. Using immunoSEQ multiplex PCR, the repertoire was profiled, and TCRdb retains in-frame clones only, with some absent. The repertoire holds roughly 410,000 clones, with about four fifths as singletons. Germline V gene lookup returns CDR1 LGHDT and CDR2 YNNKEL (reference sequence). The ends were cut back, 4 bases at V and 1 base at J, with 11 bases in the middle. This CDR3 is 15 amino acids long.

The rearrangement uses TRBV3-1 (or the pseudogene TRBV3-2) and TRBJ2-1; D might be TRBD2 (5 bases). The sample was peripheral blood, taken in a trial of Ad26.COV2.S vaccine versus placebo. The sequence derives from a person aged 18-65 years who received the Ad26.COV2.S COVID-19 vaccine or a placebo. The CDR3 sequence is CASSLRRGSYNEQFF. CDR3 in DNA: TGTGCCAGCAGCCTCAGGAGAGGGTCCTACAATGAGCAGTTCTTC.